Listed below are T cell receptor beta chains from one sample, sequenced in a study of OX40 agonist ivuxolimab in advanced cancers. Profiled with immunoSEQ multiplex PCR; TCRdb holds only in-frame clones, not every one. The sample lists about 40,000 clones; 80% to 90% were seen once. Sample: CD4+ or CD8+ T cells sorted from blood, taken in a trial of the OX40 agonist ivuxolimab. The receptor set was obtained from an adult with an advanced solid tumor such as melanoma, head and neck, liver or kidney cancer. The CDR3 runs from the conserved cysteine through the conserved F or W. Each record gives: J gene, V gene, D gene, clone size, CDR3 DNA, CDR3 protein. A D gene is named only where the DNA matches it firmly. Some rows mark clone size as missing; the rest say once, few, many or name a class of expanded clone.

TRBJ2-3 | TRBV7-9 | . | . | TGTGCCAGCAGGCCGGACAGTAGCACAGATACGCAGTATTTT | CASRPDSSTDTQYF
TRBJ2-7 | TRBV9 | . | . | TGTGCCAGCAGCGTAGATTACGCAGGGAGGGAGCAGTACTTC | CASSVDYAGREQYF
TRBJ2-1 | TRBV20-1 | . | . | TGCAGTGCTAGGGAGGACAATGAGCAGTTCTTC | CSAREDNEQFF
TRBJ2-3 | TRBV25-1 | TRBD2 | . | TGTGCCAGAAAGGACCGCAGGCGGGAGGGCCTTGCAGATACGCAGTATTTT | CARKDRRREGLADTQYF
TRBJ2-5 | TRBV28 | . | . | TGTGCCAGCGATCAAGGGGAGACCCAGTACTTC | CASDQGETQYF
TRBJ1-5 | TRBV11-2 | . | . | TGTGCCAGCAGCTTAGATAGAGGTCAGCCCCAGCATTTT | CASSLDRGQPQHF
TRBJ2-7 | TRBV28 | . | . | TGTGCCAGCACCCAGAGCACAGGAGAGCAGTACTTC | CASTQSTGEQYF
TRBJ1-1 | TRBV7-9 | . | few | TGTGCCAGCAGCTTCTCTGGAGGGCTCGGCACTGAAGCTTTCTTT | CASSFSGGLGTEAFF
TRBJ2-2 | TRBV28 | TRBD2 | . | TGTGCCAGCAGTTGGGACCTAGCGGCCCACCGGGAGCTGTTTTTT | CASSWDLAAHRELFF
TRBJ2-7 | TRBV2 | . | . | TGTGCCAGCAGTCGGGACACCTACGAGCAGTACTTC | CASSRDTYEQYF
TRBJ1-1 | TRBV28 | . | . | TGTGCCAGCAGTTTATACACTGAAGCTTTCTTT | CASSLYTEAFF
TRBJ2-3 | TRBV2 | . | once | TGTGCCAGCAGTGAGCGGCAGCCCGACACAGATACGCAGTATTTT | CASSERQPDTDTQYF
TRBJ2-2 | TRBV30 | . | . | TGTGCCTGGAGGCGGTTTAGAACCGGGGAGCTGTTTTTT | CAWRRFRTGELFF
TRBJ1-5 | TRBV27 | . | . | TGTGCCAGCAGTTTCAGACGGAATCAGCCCCAGCATTTT | CASSFRRNQPQHF
TRBJ1-5 | TRBV18 | . | few | TGTGCCAGCTCCCCTAACAGAGTCAATCAGCCCCAGCATTTT | CASSPNRVNQPQHF
TRBJ1-1 | TRBV7-9 | . | . | TGTGCCAGCGCCTCGGATACGGGTCAAACAACTGAAGCTTTCTTT | CASASDTGQTTEAFF
TRBJ2-7 | TRBV18 | TRBD1 | . | TGTGCCAGCTCACCCGGGGACAGGGGTTACGAGCAGTACTTC | CASSPGDRGYEQYF
TRBJ1-2 | TRBV5-8 | . | . | TGTGCCAGCAGCTTGGGGCAGCCGGGGATAGGCTACACCTTC | CASSLGQPGIGYTF
TRBJ1-2 | TRBV11-3 | . | . | TGTGCCAGCAGCCTTTCCGGGGTCGGCTATGGCTACACCTTC | CASSLSGVGYGYTF
TRBJ1-5 | TRBV7-3 | TRBD1 | . | TGTGCCAGCAGCCCTCGGGACAGACTCTGTAGCAATCAGCCCCAGCATTTT | CASSPRDRLCSNQPQHF
TRBJ1-4 | TRBV6-1 | . | . | TGTGCCAGCAGTGACCTGAGGATTCTTTGGGGCGAAAAACTGTTTTTT | CASSDLRILWGEKLFF
TRBJ2-1 | TRBV19 | . | . | TGTGCCAGTAGTATAGAGGATGAGCAGTTCTTC | CASSIEDEQFF
TRBJ2-3 | TRBV5-1 | TRBD2 | . | TGCGCCAGCAGCCTAGCGGGAGGTATGGGAGATACGCAGTATTTT | CASSLAGGMGDTQYF
TRBJ2-5 | TRBV5-4 | . | . | TGTGCCAGCAGCCCTAGGAGGTTACAAGAGACCCAGTACTTC | CASSPRRLQETQYF
TRBJ1-4 | TRBV25-1 | TRBD1 | . | TGTGCCAGCACCCCATTAGACAGGGACGCAACTAATGAAAAACTGTTTTTT | CASTPLDRDATNEKLFF
TRBJ2-7 | TRBV28 | TRBD2 | few | TGTGCCAGCAGGTCCCTTAGCGGGGGTATGGGATACGAGCAGTACTTC | CASRSLSGGMGYEQYF
TRBJ2-7 | TRBV5-1 | . | once | TGCGCCAGCAGCTTGGCCGGAGGGGATCGCCACGAGCAGTACTTC | CASSLAGGDRHEQYF
TRBJ1-1 | TRBV23-1 | TRBD1 | . | TGCGCCAGCAGTCAATCCGGGACAGGGAACGGGAACACTGAAGCTTTCTTT | CASSQSGTGNGNTEAFF
TRBJ1-2 | TRBV28 | . | . | TGTGCCAGCAGTTTAGCATGGTTTGACAGGATTAGAGGCTACACCTTC | CASSLAWFDRIRGYTF
TRBJ2-5 | TRBV11-3 | . | . | TGTGCCAGCAGTCAGGGGAGTCAGACCCAGTACTTC | CASSQGSQTQYF
TRBJ2-1 | TRBV4-1 | TRBD2 | . | TGCGCCAGCAGCCATCGACTAGCGGCGTACAATGAGCAGTTCTTC | CASSHRLAAYNEQFF
TRBJ1-3 | TRBV4-3 | . | . | TGCGCCAGCAGCCCTGGAGGCGAGACTGGAAACACCATATATTTT | CASSPGGETGNTIYF